This T cell receptor (beta chain) stems from a study of T cell responses to AZD1222 COVID-19 vaccine. Broader study findings: The reported proportion of spike-specific TCRs targeting unmutated variant regions was nearly half. It was only after the peak T cell response that any repertoires were sampled.

Method: immunoSEQ multiplex PCR; TCRdb's copy keeps in-frame clones and lacks some. The sample shows about 120,000 clones, 93% of them seen only once. Germline V CDR1 and CDR2: SGHNT, YYREEE (reference sequence). CDR3 length: 14 residues. Trimming stripped 4 bases from V and 4 bases from J, with 14 bases between. About this clone itself: Its antigen is unknown.

Specimen: peripheral blood, collected 28 days after the second AZD1222 dose. The TCR sequence derives from an adult who received the AZD1222 COVID-19 vaccine. The rearrangement links TRBV5-4 to TRBJ1-2; D unresolved. CDR3 nucleotides: TGTGCCAGCAGCCCTGTGGCGGAGTCCTATGGCTACACCTTC. Amino acids: CASSPVAESYGYTF.